These T cell receptor beta chains were read from a single sample in a study of tumor-infiltrating lymphocytes in primary liver carcinoma. Each CDR3 protein is one row after TCRdb ran MiXCR on the multiplex PCR reads. The top ten clones hold 5.5% to 7% of a sample with about 350,000 distinct CDR3 sequences, approximately 65% of them seen once. Sequences were obtained from peripheral blood. These receptors all come from a middle-aged man with primary liver carcinoma and hepatitis B virus infection. CDR3s include the opening cysteine and the closing phenylalanine or tryptophan. D genes are given only for firm matches. A row's size may be missing; if present it is once, few, many or a size class.

j_gene,abundance,v_gene,d_gene,CDR3nt,CDR3aa
TRBJ2-3,.,TRBV12-3/TRBV12-4,.,TGTGCCAGCGGCCACATGGGGAGGTCGGATACGCAGTATTTT,CASGHMGRSDTQYF
TRBJ2-1,many,TRBV10-3,.,TGTGCCATGAGCCGGGACTCCCTGGGGGAGCAGTTCTTC,CAMSRDSLGEQFF
TRBJ2-1,many,TRBV7-8,.,TGTGCCAGCAGCTCCGAAAGCTCCTACAATGAGCAGTTCTTC,CASSSESSYNEQFF
TRBJ2-3,.,TRBV29-1,.,TGCAGCGTTGTCCCTGGCGTGGGCACAGATACGCAGTATTTT,CSVVPGVGTDTQYF
TRBJ1-1,.,TRBV11-2,.,TGTGCCAGCAGTCGCCGACGGGACGAGACTGAAGCTTTCTTT,CASSRRRDETEAFF
TRBJ2-1,.,TRBV5-6,.,TGCGCCAGCAACTTGATTCCCGGGGTGGATGAGCAGTTCTTC,CASNLIPGVDEQFF
TRBJ2-1,.,TRBV11-3,.,TGTGCCAACAGCCCGCGAACGATGGATGAGCAGTTCTTC,CANSPRTMDEQFF
TRBJ2-6,.,TRBV11-2,TRBD1,TGTGCCAGCAGCTTGGACAGGGACGGGGCCAACGTCCTGACTTTC,CASSLDRDGANVLTF
TRBJ2-1,.,TRBV5-5,.,TGTGCCAGCGGCTTGGCCCATCCCGATCAGTTCTTC,CASGLAHPDQFF
TRBJ2-2,many,TRBV4-1,.,TGCGCCAGCAGCCAGAGGGGTAGTAACCCCGGGGAGCTGTTTTTT,CASSQRGSNPGELFF
TRBJ2-3,.,TRBV6-2/TRBV6-3,.,TGCGCCAGCAGTTATGGCCACACCACAGGTACGCAGTATTTT,CASSYGHTTGTQYF
TRBJ2-7,.,TRBV11-2,.,TGTACCAGCAGCGCAACACACTCCTACGAGCATTACTTC,CTSSATHSYEHYF
TRBJ2-2,once,TRBV6-5,TRBD2,TGTGCCAACAGTGGACTAGCGGTTACCGGGGAGCTGTTTTTT,CANSGLAVTGELFF
TRBJ2-7,.,TRBV11-2,TRBD2,TGTGCCACCAGAGGGACTAGCGGGAGCTACGAGCAGTATTTC,CATRGTSGSYEQYF
TRBJ1-5,.,TRBV6-6,TRBD1,TGTGCCAGCAGTTACTTAGGGGGACAGGATGGGGGCAATCAGCCCCAGCATTTT,CASSYLGGQDGGNQPQHF
TRBJ2-5,.,TRBV10-3,.,TGTGCCACCAGTGGTCCCAGTCGGGGAAGCCAAGAGACCCAGTACTTC,CATSGPSRGSQETQYF
TRBJ2-6,many,TRBV29-1,.,TGCAGCGTTGAAAAGGTCCTGGGCTCTGGGGCCAACGTCCTGACTTTC,CSVEKVLGSGANVLTF
TRBJ2-1,.,TRBV14,.,TGTGCCAACAGTCAAGATAAATCGGGGCCTTCGCCGGACTACAATGAGCAGTTCTTC,CANSQDKSGPSPDYNEQFF
TRBJ1-2,once,TRBV6-5,TRBD1,TGTGCCAGCAGATCTGCGGACAGGCTCTATGGTTACACCTTC,CASRSADRLYGYTF
TRBJ1-5,.,TRBV12-3/TRBV12-4,TRBD1,TGTGCCAGCAGCAAACCCGGGACAGGACTTTTTCAGACCCAGCATTTT,CASSKPGTGLFQTQHF
TRBJ2-7,.,TRBV11-2,.,TGTGACACCAGCTTGGCCGGGCCCTCCTACGAGCAGTACTTC,CDTSLAGPSYEQYF
TRBJ2-3,.,TRBV11-2,TRBD2,TGTGCCAGCAGCTTCTTCCTGAGTAGTGGGAGGGCCGTAGAAACGCAGTATTTT,CASSFFLSSGRAVETQYF
TRBJ2-3,many,TRBV4-1,TRBD2,TGCGCCAGCAGCCGAATTGCGGGAGAAGATACGCAGTATTTT,CASSRIAGEDTQYF
TRBJ2-2,once,TRBV6-1,.,TGTGCCAGCAGTCCCGAGGGGGGGCCCGGGAAGCTGTTTTTT,CASSPEGGPGKLFF
TRBJ1-2,few,TRBV6-2/TRBV6-3,.,TGTGCCAGCAGTACACCGGGACATTGGCCCGGGGGCTACACCTTC,CASSTPGHWPGGYTF
TRBJ2-1,.,TRBV11-2,.,TGTGCCTGCAGCTTGGTCGGGACTCCCCCATACAATGAGCAGTTCTTC,CACSLVGTPPYNEQFF
TRBJ2-3,.,TRBV6-5,.,TGTGCCAGCAGCGCCAGCGGCGGCAGCACAGATACGCAGTCTTTT,CASSASGGSTDTQSF
TRBJ2-3,.,TRBV5-1,.,TGCGCCAGCAGCGTGGACTCCTCTAGCACAGATACGCAGTATTTT,CASSVDSSSTDTQYF
TRBJ2-5,few,TRBV5-4,.,TGTGCCAGCAGCTTTTTTGGGCTAGATGGGGAGACCCAGTACTTC,CASSFFGLDGETQYF
TRBJ1-1,few,TRBV11-3,.,TGTGCCAGCACTAACGGGGGAGCGAACACTGAAGCTTTCTTT,CASTNGGANTEAFF
TRBJ1-2,.,TRBV6-6,.,TGTGCCAGCTATGAAGGCCGAATTAACTATGACTACACCTTC,CASYEGRINYDYTF
TRBJ2-7,few,TRBV6-2/TRBV6-3,.,TGTGCCAGCAGAGTATTGGGGGAGCAGTACTTC,CASRVLGEQYF
TRBJ2-1,.,TRBV10-2,TRBD2,TGCACCAGCAGTGAGTACGCGGGAGGTAGTGGTGAGCAGTTCTTC,CTSSEYAGGSGEQFF
TRBJ2-3,few,TRBV5-6,.,TGTGCCAGCAGCTTGATGACAGATACGCAGTATTTT,CASSLMTDTQYF
TRBJ2-1,.,TRBV5-8,TRBD2,TGTGCCAGCAGAAACCTTGGACTAGCGGGAGGGCCCGGTTTCAATGAGCAGTTCTTC,CASRNLGLAGGPGFNEQFF
TRBJ2-3,.,TRBV6-1,TRBD2,TGTGCCAGCAGCCTTGACGGGAGGGGTACAGATACGCAGTATTTT,CASSLDGRGTDTQYF
TRBJ2-3,once,TRBV11-2,.,TGTGCCAGCAGCTTAGGAACTGGGAGGAGGTATTTT,CASSLGTGRRYF
TRBJ2-7,many,TRBV5-4,.,TGTGCCAGCAGCTTTGGGGGTCGTCGCGAGCAGTACTTC,CASSFGGRREQYF
TRBJ2-6,once,TRBV13,TRBD1,TGTGCCAGCGGCTTCGGGACAGGGGCAGTATCTGGGGCCAACGTCCTGACTTTC,CASGFGTGAVSGANVLTF
TRBJ2-2,many,TRBV29-1,.,TGCAGCGGAGCCGGGATTTCCAACGGGGAGCTGTTTTTT,CSGAGISNGELFF
TRBJ2-7,.,TRBV6-1,.,TGTGCCAGAAGGGACATTCTAGAAGGCGCCTACGAGCAGTACTTC,CARRDILEGAYEQYF
TRBJ2-3,.,TRBV14,.,TGTGCCAGCAGTCTCAGGGGAGCGATCCGAAGGACAGATACGCAGTATTTT,CASSLRGAIRRTDTQYF
TRBJ1-3,.,TRBV6-6,.,TGTGCCAGCAGTTACTTAGGGCCCGACGGGGGCTCTGGAAACACCATATATTTT,CASSYLGPDGGSGNTIYF
TRBJ2-3,.,TRBV5-6,TRBD2,TGTGCCAGCACCCAGCGGGGGATGATGTGGGATACGCAGTATTTT,CASTQRGMMWDTQYF
TRBJ2-3,.,TRBV7-3,.,TGTGCCAGCAGCTTAATGGGCGGGATCGACACAGATACGCAGTATTTT,CASSLMGGIDTDTQYF
TRBJ2-6,few,TRBV5-1,.,TGCGCCAGCAGCCCCTACAGGGCTGGGGCCAACGTCCTGACTTTC,CASSPYRAGANVLTF
TRBJ1-1,few,TRBV5-1,TRBD1,TGCGCCAGCAGCCCCCGAGCGGACAGGGTGAATTCGGAAGCTTTCTTT,CASSPRADRVNSEAFF
TRBJ2-3,.,TRBV29-1,TRBD2,TGCAGCGTTGAAAATATTCTAGCGGAGGCGGACATAGATACGCAGTATTTT,CSVENILAEADIDTQYF
TRBJ2-5,.,TRBV13,.,TGTGCCAGCAGCTTAGGGGTGCGAGAAGAGACCCAGTACTTC,CASSLGVREETQYF
TRBJ2-2,once,TRBV11-3,TRBD1,TGTGCCGGCAGCCTTGGGACAGCGAACCCCGGGGAGCTGTTTTTT,CAGSLGTANPGELFF
TRBJ2-3,many,TRBV29-1,TRBD2,TGCAGCGTTGAGGGACTAGCGGGAGACTTTACAGATACGCAGTATTTT,CSVEGLAGDFTDTQYF
TRBJ1-3,.,TRBV6-1,TRBD1,TGTGCCAGCTCTGGGACAGGGAGTGGAAACACCATATATTTT,CASSGTGSGNTIYF
TRBJ2-3,.,TRBV6-1,.,TGTGCCAGTAGTGAAAGGAGGGAGAGGATTACAGATACGCAGTATTTT,CASSERRERITDTQYF
TRBJ1-3,.,TRBV11-2,.,TGTGTCAGCAGTTCCCCCTCTGGAAACACCATATATTTT,CVSSSPSGNTIYF
TRBJ2-1,few,TRBV5-1,.,TGCGCCAGCAGCCCCGGGACTTACTACAATGAGCAGTTCTTC,CASSPGTYYNEQFF
TRBJ2-1,.,TRBV5-1,TRBD2,TGCGCCAGCAGCGGGACTAGCGGGAGGTATGAGCAGTTCTTC,CASSGTSGRYEQFF
TRBJ1-2,few,TRBV5-1,TRBD1,TGCGCCAGCAGCCTGCGGACAGGGGGTTATGGCTACACCTTC,CASSLRTGGYGYTF